These 4 T cell receptor beta chains originate from one sample sequenced in a study of OX40 agonist ivuxolimab in advanced cancers. The data were produced by immunoSEQ multiplex PCR, yet TCRdb's version contains in-frame clones alone and is incomplete. The table records 45,000 to 75,000 clones, over 65% of them present only once. The specimen was CD4+ or CD8+ T cells sorted from blood, collected in a trial of the OX40 agonist ivuxolimab. The receptors derive from an adult with an advanced solid tumor such as melanoma, head and neck, liver or kidney cancer.

This clone was seen only once. The V and J genes are TRBV10-3 and TRBJ1-5, with D hard to call. The germline V gene encodes CDR1 ENHRY and CDR2 SYGVKD. Trimming pared 5 bases from V and 3 bases from J, leaving 17 bases between. The CDR3 runs 16 residues. The CDR3 here is CAISSYARTDNQPQHF. CDR3 nucleotide sequence: TGTGCCATCAGTTCATACGCCCGGACGGACAATCAGCCCCAGCATTTT.

In this sample, this clone is medium-sized. V and J are TRBV11-2 and TRBJ2-7; 11 bases align to TRBD1. V was pared by 5 bases and J by 5 bases, with 5 bases of the junction left unmatched. This CDR3 has 14 amino acids. Germline loops: CDR1 SGHAT, CDR2 FQNNGV. The DNA of the CDR3 is TGTGCCAGCAGCAGGACAGGGGGCAGGAACGAGCAGTACTTC. Translating gives CASSRTGGRNEQYF.

The sample holds one count of this clone. DNA for the CDR3: TGTGCCAGCAGCTTGGGTAAAGAGGGGGGCTACACCTTC. Translating gives CASSLGKEGGYTF. The chain has TRBV5-4 and TRBJ1-2, with D perhaps TRBD1 (5 bases). CDR1 and CDR2 from the germline V gene are SGHNT and YYREEE (reference sequence). The germline V and J ends were trimmed by 0 bases and 8 bases, with 11 bases remaining between them. CDR3 length: 13 residues.

The rearrangement links TRBV16 to TRBJ1-5, with TRBD1 identical over 10 bases. V shed 0 bases, J shed 3 bases, and the junction held 2 bases outside the gene matches. In germline, CDR1 is KGHSY, CDR2 FQNENV. The CDR3 totals 16 residues. CDR3 region: CASSQSGTGDNQPQHF. CDR3 in DNA: TGTGCCAGCAGCCAATCCGGGACAGGGGACAATCAGCCCCAGCATTTT.